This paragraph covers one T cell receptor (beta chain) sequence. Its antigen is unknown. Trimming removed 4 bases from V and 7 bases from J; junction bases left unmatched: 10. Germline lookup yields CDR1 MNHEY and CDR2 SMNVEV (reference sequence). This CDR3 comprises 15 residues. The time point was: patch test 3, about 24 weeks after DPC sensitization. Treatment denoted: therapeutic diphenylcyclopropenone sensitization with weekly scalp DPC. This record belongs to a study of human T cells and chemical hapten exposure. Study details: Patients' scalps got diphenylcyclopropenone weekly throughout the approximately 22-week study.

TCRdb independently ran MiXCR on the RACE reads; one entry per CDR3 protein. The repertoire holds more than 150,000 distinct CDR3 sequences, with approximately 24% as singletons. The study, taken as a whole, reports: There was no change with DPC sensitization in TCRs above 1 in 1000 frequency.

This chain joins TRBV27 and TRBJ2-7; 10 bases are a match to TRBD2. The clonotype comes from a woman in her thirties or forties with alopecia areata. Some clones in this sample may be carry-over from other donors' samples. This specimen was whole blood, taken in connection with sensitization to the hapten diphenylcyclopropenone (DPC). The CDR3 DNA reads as TGTGCCAGCAGTTCTAGACTAGCGGGTCTCACAGAGCAGTACTTC. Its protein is CASSSRLAGLTEQYF.